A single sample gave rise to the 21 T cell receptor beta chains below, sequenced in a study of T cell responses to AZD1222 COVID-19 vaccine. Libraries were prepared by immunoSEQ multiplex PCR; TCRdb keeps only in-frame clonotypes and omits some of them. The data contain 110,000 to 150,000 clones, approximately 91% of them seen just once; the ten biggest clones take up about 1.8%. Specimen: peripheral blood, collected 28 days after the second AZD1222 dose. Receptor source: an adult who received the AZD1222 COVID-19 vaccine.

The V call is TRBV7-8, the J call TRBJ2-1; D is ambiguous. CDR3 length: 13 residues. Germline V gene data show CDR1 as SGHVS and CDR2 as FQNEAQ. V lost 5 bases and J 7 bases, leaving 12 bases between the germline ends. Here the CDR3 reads CASSPLGRNEQFF. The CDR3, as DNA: TGTGCCAGCAGCCCCTTAGGAAGAAATGAGCAGTTCTTC.

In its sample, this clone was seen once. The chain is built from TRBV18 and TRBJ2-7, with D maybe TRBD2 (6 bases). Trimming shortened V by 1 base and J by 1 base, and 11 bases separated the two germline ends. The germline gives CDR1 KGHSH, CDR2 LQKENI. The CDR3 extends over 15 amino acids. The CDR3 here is CASSPQAGPSYEQYF. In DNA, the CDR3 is TGTGCCAGCTCACCACAGGCGGGACCTTCCTACGAGCAGTACTTC. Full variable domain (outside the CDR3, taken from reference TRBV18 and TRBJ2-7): NAGVMQNPRHLVRRRGQEARLRCSPMKGHSHVYWYRQLPEEGLKFMVYLQKENIIDESGMPKERFSAEFPKEGPSILRIQQVVRGDSAAYFCASSPQAGPSYEQYFGPGTRLTVT.

Here the CDR3 reads CASSLRLASTDTQYF. For the CDR3, the DNA is TGTGCCAGTAGTCTTAGGCTAGCCTCCACAGATACGCAGTATTTT. The V gene is TRBV19, the J gene TRBJ2-3, with D possibly TRBD2 on 5 matching bases. The CDR3 is 15 amino acids. Per the germline V gene, CDR1 is LNHDA and CDR2 is SQIVND (reference sequence). Trimming removed 5 bases at V and 2 bases at J, with 14 bases between.

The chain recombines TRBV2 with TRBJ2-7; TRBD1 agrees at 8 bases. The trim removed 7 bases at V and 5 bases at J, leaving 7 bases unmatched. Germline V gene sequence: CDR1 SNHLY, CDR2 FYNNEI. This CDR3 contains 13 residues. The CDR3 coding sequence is TGTGCCAGCAAGAGCAGGGGGCTAAACGAGCAGTACTTC. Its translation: CASKSRGLNEQYF. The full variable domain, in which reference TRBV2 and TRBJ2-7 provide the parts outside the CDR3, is EPEVTQTPSHQVTQMGQEVILRCVPISNHLYFYWYRQILGQKVEFLVSFYNNEISEKSEIFDDQFSVERPDGSNFTLKIRSTKLEDSAMYFCASKSRGLNEQYFGPGTRLTVT.

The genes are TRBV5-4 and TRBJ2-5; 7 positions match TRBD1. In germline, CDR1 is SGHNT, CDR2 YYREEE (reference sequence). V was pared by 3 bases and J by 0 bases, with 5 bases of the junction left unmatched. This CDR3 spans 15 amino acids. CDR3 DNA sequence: TGTGCCAGCAGCTCACCCGGGACAGACCAAGAGACCCAGTACTTC. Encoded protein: CASSSPGTDQETQYF.

The CDR3 coding sequence is TGTGCCAGCAGCTTTGAGCGCACTGAAGCTTTCTTT. This encodes CASSFERTEAFF. The chain has TRBV7-2 and TRBJ1-1, with D uncertain. The CDR3 has 12 amino acids. Germline values: CDR1 SGHTA, CDR2 FQGNSA. Trimming removed 3 bases from V and 4 bases from J, with 6 bases in between. Full variable domain (remainder filled in from reference TRBV7-2 and TRBJ1-1): GAGVSQSPSNKVTEKGKDVELRCDPISGHTALYWYRQSLGQGLEFLIYFQGNSAPDKSGLPSDRFSAERTGGSVSTLTIQRTQQEDSAVYLCASSFERTEAFFGQGTRLTVV.

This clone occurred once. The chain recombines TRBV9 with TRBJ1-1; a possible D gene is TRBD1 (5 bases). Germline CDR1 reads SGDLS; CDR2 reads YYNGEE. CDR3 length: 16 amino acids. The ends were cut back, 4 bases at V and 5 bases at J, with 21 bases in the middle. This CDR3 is CASSLLPGKGRTEAFF. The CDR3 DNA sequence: TGTGCCAGCAGCCTTCTCCCGGGGAAGGGGAGGACTGAAGCTTTCTTT.

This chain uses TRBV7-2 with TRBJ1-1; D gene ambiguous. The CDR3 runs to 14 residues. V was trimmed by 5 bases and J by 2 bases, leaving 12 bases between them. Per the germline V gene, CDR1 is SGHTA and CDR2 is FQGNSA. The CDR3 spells CASSLRADNTEAFF. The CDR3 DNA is TGTGCCAGCAGCCTCCGGGCAGATAACACTGAAGCTTTCTTT.

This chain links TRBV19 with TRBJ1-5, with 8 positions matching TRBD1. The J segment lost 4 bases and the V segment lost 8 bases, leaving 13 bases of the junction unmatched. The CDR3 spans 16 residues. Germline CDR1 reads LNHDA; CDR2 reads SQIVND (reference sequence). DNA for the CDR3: TGTGCCAGTCAACCGTTGGGGACAGGTGTGAATCAGCCCCAGCATTTT. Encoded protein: CASQPLGTGVNQPQHF.

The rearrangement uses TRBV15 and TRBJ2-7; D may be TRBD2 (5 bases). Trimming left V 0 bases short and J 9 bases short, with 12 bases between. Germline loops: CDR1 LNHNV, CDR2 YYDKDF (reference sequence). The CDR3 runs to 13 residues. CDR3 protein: CATSREPGVGQYF. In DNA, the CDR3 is TGTGCCACCAGCAGAGAACCCGGGGTTGGGCAGTACTTC.

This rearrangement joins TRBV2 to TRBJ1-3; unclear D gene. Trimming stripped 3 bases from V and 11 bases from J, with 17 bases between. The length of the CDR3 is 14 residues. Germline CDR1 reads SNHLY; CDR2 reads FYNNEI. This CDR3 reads CASSDGQVKGSIYF. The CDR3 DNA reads TGTGCCAGCAGTGATGGCCAGGTGAAAGGGTCCATATATTTT.

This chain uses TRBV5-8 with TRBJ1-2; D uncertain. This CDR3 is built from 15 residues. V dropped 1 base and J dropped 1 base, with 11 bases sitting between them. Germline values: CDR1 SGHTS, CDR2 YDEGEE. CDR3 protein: CASSLFRAGNYGYTF. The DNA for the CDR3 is TGTGCCAGCAGCTTGTTCCGGGCGGGTAACTATGGCTACACCTTC.

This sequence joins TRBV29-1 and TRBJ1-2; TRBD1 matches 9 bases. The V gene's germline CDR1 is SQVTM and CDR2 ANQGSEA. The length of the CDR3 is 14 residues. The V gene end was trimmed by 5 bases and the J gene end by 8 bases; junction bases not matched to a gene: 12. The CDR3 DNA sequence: TGCAGCGTTTCCGGGACAGGGAATGCTCGAGGCTACACCTTC. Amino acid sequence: CSVSGTGNARGYTF.

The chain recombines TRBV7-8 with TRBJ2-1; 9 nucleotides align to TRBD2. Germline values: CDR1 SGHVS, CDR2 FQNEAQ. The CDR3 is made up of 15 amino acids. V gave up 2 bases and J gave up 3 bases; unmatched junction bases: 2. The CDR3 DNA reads TGTGCCAGCAGCTTATCGACTAGCGGCTACAATGAGCAGTTCTTC. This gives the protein CASSLSTSGYNEQFF. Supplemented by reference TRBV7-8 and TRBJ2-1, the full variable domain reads GAGVSQSPRYKVAKRGQDVALRCDPISGHVSLFWYQQALGQGPEFLTYFQNEAQLDKSGLPSDRFFAERPEGSVSTLKIQRTQQEDSAVYLCASSLSTSGYNEQFFGPGTRLTVL.

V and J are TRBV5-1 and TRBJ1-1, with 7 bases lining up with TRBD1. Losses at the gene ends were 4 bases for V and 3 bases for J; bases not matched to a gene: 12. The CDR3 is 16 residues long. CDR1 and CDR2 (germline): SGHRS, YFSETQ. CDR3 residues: CASSQVVTGSHTEAFF. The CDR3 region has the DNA TGCGCCAGCAGCCAAGTTGTGACAGGGAGCCACACTGAAGCTTTCTTT.

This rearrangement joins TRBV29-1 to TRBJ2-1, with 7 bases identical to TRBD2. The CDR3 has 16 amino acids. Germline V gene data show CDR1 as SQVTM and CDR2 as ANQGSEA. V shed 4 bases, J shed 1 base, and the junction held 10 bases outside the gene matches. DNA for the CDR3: TGCAGCGTTGTTCTCGGGGAGGGATTGTCCTACAATGAGCAGTTCTTC. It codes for CSVVLGEGLSYNEQFF.

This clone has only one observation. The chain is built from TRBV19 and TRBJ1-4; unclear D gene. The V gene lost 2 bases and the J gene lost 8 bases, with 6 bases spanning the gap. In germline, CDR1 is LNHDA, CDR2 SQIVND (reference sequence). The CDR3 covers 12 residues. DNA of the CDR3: TGTGCCAGTAGTATAAGACACGAAAAACTGTTTTTT. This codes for CASSIRHEKLFF. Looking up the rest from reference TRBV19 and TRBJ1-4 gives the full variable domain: DGGITQSPKYLFRKEGQNVTLSCEQNLNHDAMYWYRQDPGQGLRLIYYSQIVNDFQKGDIAEGYSVSREKKESFPLTVTSAQKNPTAFYLCASSIRHEKLFFGSGTQLSVL.

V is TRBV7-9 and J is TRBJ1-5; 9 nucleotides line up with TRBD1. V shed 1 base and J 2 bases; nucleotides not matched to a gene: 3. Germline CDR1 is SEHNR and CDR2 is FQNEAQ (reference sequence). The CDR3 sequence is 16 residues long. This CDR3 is CASSLGGQGGNQPQHF. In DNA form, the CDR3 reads TGTGCCAGCAGCTTAGGGGGACAGGGTGGCAATCAGCCCCAGCATTTT. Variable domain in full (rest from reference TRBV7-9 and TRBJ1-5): DTGVSQNPRHKITKRGQNVTFRCDPISEHNRLYWYRQTLGQGPEFLTYFQNEAQLEKSRLLSDRFSAERPKGSFSTLEIQRTEQGDSAMYLCASSLGGQGGNQPQHFGDGTRLSIL.

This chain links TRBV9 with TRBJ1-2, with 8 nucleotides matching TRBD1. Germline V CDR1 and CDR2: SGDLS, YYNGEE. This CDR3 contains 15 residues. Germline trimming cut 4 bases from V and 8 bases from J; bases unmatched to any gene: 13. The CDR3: CASSPSGGGDRGYTF. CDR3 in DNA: TGTGCCAGCAGCCCGTCTGGGGGCGGGGACAGGGGCTACACCTTC.

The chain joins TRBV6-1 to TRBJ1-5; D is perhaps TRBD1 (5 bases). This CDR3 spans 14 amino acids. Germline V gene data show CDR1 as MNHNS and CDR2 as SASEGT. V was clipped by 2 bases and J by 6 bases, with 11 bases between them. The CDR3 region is CASSEIQGGQPQHF. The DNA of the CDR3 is TGTGCCAGCAGTGAAATCCAGGGTGGTCAGCCCCAGCATTTT.

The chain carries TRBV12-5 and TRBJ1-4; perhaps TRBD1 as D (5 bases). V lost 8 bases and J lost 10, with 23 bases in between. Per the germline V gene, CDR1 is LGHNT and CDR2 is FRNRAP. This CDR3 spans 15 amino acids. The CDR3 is CASQQVGGSFGKLFF. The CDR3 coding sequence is TGTGCTAGTCAGCAGGTCGGGGGGTCATTTGGAAAACTGTTTTTT.